What follows are 29 T cell receptor beta chains derived from one specimen sequenced in a study of shared T cell receptors in the human thymus. Method: immunoSEQ multiplex PCR; TCRdb's copy keeps in-frame clones and lacks some. The table has a few hundred thousand clones, 85% to 95% seen once. The sequencing input was thymocytes. These receptor sequences come from a human donor.

This chain uses TRBV4-2 with TRBJ1-5; D may be TRBD1 (6 bases). Germline V lookup: CDR1 LGHNA, CDR2 YNFKEQ. Trimming pared 0 bases from V and 5 bases from J, leaving 14 bases between. This CDR3 comprises 16 residues. CDR3 nucleotides: TGTGCCAGCAGCCAAGATAGGGCAGGGGAACATCAGCCCCAGCATTTT. This translates into CASSQDRAGEHQPQHF.

A single count supports this clone. The V gene is TRBV21-1, the J gene TRBJ2-1; TRBD2 is taken as the D call from the table, unchecked against the DNA. TRBV21-1 is termed a pseudogene. The CDR3 is 24 residues long. The CDR3 region has the DNA TGTGCCAGCAGCAAACCCATAGCGCCCTATAAGCCGGGACTAGCGGACAAATCTTACAATGAGCAGTTCTTC. The encoded protein is CASSKPIAPYKPGLADKSYNEQFF.

This chain uses TRBV10-3 with TRBJ2-3; TRBD1 is a possible D gene (6 bases). Per the germline V gene, CDR1 is ENHRY and CDR2 is SYGVKD. The CDR3 spans 14 residues. The V end lost 5 bases, the J end lost 3 bases, and 12 bases lay between the germline ends. The CDR3 loop is CAISYRVGTDTQYF. CDR3 DNA sequence: TGTGCCATCAGTTACAGGGTGGGGACAGATACGCAGTATTTT.

The gene calls are TRBV7-2 and TRBJ1-2, with 12 bases that match TRBD1. This CDR3 region has 18 residues. CDR1 and CDR2 (germline): SGHTA, FQGNSA. Trimming removed 5 bases from V and 8 bases from J; junction bases left unmatched: 18. CDR3 sequence reads: CASSPFRGQGAPLRGYTF. The CDR3 DNA reads TGTGCCAGCAGCCCTTTTCGGGGACAGGGGGCCCCACTACGGGGCTACACCTTC.

The chain is built from TRBV10-3 and TRBJ2-1, with 11 bases aligning to TRBD2. This CDR3 has 15 residues. The germline gives CDR1 ENHRY, CDR2 SYGVKD. With 8 bases clipped from V and 6 bases from J, the junction kept 9 bases outside the gene matches. DNA of the CDR3: TGTGCCATCGGGGTAGCGGGAGGGCCGGTCAATGAGCAGTTCTTC. Protein: CAIGVAGGPVNEQFF.

The genes are TRBV11-2 and TRBJ2-7, with TRBD1 matching 9 bases. With 8 bases clipped from V and 3 bases from J, the junction kept 2 bases outside the gene matches. This CDR3 is built from 12 residues. Germline lookup yields CDR1 SGHAT and CDR2 FQNNGV. The CDR3 region is CASGTGRYEQYF. The CDR3 nucleotides are TGTGCCAGCGGGACAGGGCGCTACGAGCAGTACTTC.

In its sample, this clone was seen once. This sample also contains other DNA sequences that code for the same CDR3. The chain recombines TRBV7-9 with TRBJ1-2; D gene uncertain. V lost 5 bases, J lost 7 bases, and 14 bases lay in between. Per germline, CDR1 SEHNR and CDR2 FQNEAQ (reference sequence). This CDR3 is 13 amino acids long. The CDR3 here is CASSPPGVGGYTF. CDR3 nucleotides: TGTGCCAGCAGCCCCCCCGGGGTTGGTGGCTACACCTTC. The full variable domain, its missing parts supplied by reference TRBV7-9 and TRBJ1-2, is DTGVSQNPRHKITKRGQNVTFRCDPISEHNRLYWYRQTLGQGPEFLTYFQNEAQLEKSRLLSDRFSAERPKGSFSTLEIQRTEQGDSAMYLCASSPPGVGGYTFGSGTRLTVV.

The chain is built from TRBV9 and TRBJ2-7; D is perhaps TRBD1 or TRBD2 (5 bases each). Germline CDR1 SGDLS, CDR2 YYNGEE. CDR3 length equals 14 residues. V shed 4 bases and J shed 3 bases, with 14 bases lying between them. The CDR3 spells CASSPRGQVYEQYF. The CDR3 DNA sequence: TGTGCCAGCAGCCCCCGGGGCCAGGTCTACGAGCAGTACTTC. Based on the CDR3 plus reference TRBV9 and TRBJ2-7, the full variable domain is DSGVTQTPKHLITATGQRVTLRCSPRSGDLSVYWYQQSLDQGLQFLIQYYNGEERAKGNILERFSAQQFPDLHSELNLSSLELGDSALYFCASSPRGQVYEQYFGPGTRLTVT.

With regard to this clone: This CDR3 is also generated by other DNA sequences in the sample. The chain links TRBV28 to TRBJ2-7; TRBD1 aligns across 10 bases. Trimming cost V 5 bases and J 4 bases; bases outside gene matches: 2. This CDR3 is 13 amino acids long. Germline lookup yields CDR1 MDHEN and CDR2 SYDVKM. This CDR3 is CASSRDRGYEQYF. CDR3 DNA: TGTGCCAGCAGTCGGGACAGGGGATACGAGCAGTACTTC.

This chain connects TRBV28 to TRBJ1-2; 7 nucleotides match TRBD1. Germline V gives CDR1 MDHEN, CDR2 SYDVKM. The CDR3 has 15 amino acids. V shed 3 bases and J 7 bases; nucleotides not matched to a gene: 11. The CDR3, as DNA: TGTGCCAGCAGTTTCGGGACAGTGGGCCGCCGTGGCTACACCTTC. Translated, it gives CASSFGTVGRRGYTF.

This chain joins TRBV2 and TRBJ2-7, with TRBD1 identical over 8 bases. Germline V lookup: CDR1 SNHLY, CDR2 FYNNEI. The CDR3 sequence is 13 residues long. The V and J ends lost 7 bases and 2 bases, in that order; junction bases with no gene match: 4. The CDR3 DNA is TGTGCCAGCACGACAGGGGCCGCCTACGAGCAGTACTTC. Translation: CASTTGAAYEQYF.

V is TRBV2 and J is TRBJ2-1; 7 bases line up with TRBD2. The ends lost 6 bases at V and 4 bases at J; junction bases unmatched: 15. This CDR3 is 17 amino acids long. Germline V CDR1 and CDR2: SNHLY, FYNNEI. Here the CDR3 DNA reads TGTGCCAGCAGCGCCGCTCCGGGAGCGGGAAGTTACAATGAGCAGTTCTTC. As protein: CASSAAPGAGSYNEQFF.

The V gene is TRBV21-1, the J gene TRBJ2-7; TRBD1, as called in the table, went unchecked against the DNA. TRBV21-1 is described as a pseudogene. This CDR3 is 12 amino acids long. The CDR3 coding sequence is TGTGCCAGCAGCAAGACAGGGCGCGAGCAGTACTTC. Translating it yields CASSKTGREQYF.

The chain links TRBV5-1 to TRBJ1-2, with 7 bases identical to TRBD1. The J segment lost 2 bases and the V segment lost 3 bases, leaving 7 bases of the junction unmatched. Germline V CDR1 and CDR2: SGHRS, YFSETQ. The CDR3 is 15 amino acids. DNA of the CDR3: TGCGCCAGCAGCTGCTGGACAGGCGAGAACTATGGCTACACCTTC. This translates into CASSCWTGENYGYTF.

As concerns this clone: In the same sample, other DNA sequences code for this CDR3. V usage is TRBV6-1 and J usage is TRBJ2-7, with 9 bases identical to TRBD2. V shed 4 bases and J 4 bases; nucleotides not matched to a gene: 5. The CDR3 totals 14 residues. CDR1 MNHNS and CDR2 SASEGT come from the germline V gene. The CDR3 loop is CASSALAGLYEQYF. DNA for the CDR3: TGTGCCAGCAGTGCGCTAGCGGGACTATACGAGCAGTACTTC.

The chain couples TRBV5-4 to TRBJ2-7, with D tentatively TRBD2 (6 bases). Per germline, CDR1 SGHNT and CDR2 YYREEE (reference sequence). Deletions cut 3 bases from V and 7 bases from J, with 20 bases between. The CDR3 sequence is 15 residues long. The CDR3 nucleotides are TGTGCCAGCAGCTCGGCGGACTACCCGGCGGGGGAGCAGTACTTC. As protein: CASSSADYPAGEQYF.

The J gene is TRBJ2-2, the V gene TRBV28; 12 nucleotides align to TRBD2. The CDR3 loop spans 17 amino acids. V was pared by 8 bases and J by 7 bases, with 14 bases of the junction left unmatched. Looked up from germline, CDR1 is MDHEN and CDR2 is SYDVKM. As DNA, the CDR3 is TGTGCCAGCTATAAAGGGCTAGCGGGAGGGCGAAACGGGGAGCTGTTTTTT. As protein: CASYKGLAGGRNGELFF. Combining the CDR3 with reference TRBV28 and TRBJ2-2 gives the whole variable domain DVKVTQSSRYLVKRTGEKVFLECVQDMDHENMFWYRQDPGLGLRLIYFSYDVKMKEKGDIPEGYSVSREKKERFSLILESASTNQTSMYLCASYKGLAGGRNGELFFGEGSRLTVL.

The chain has TRBV5-8 and TRBJ2-7, with 12 bases fitting TRBD2. Trimming cost V 2 bases and J 6 bases; bases outside gene matches: 15. CDR3 length equals 18 residues. Looked up from germline, CDR1 is SGHTS and CDR2 is YDEGEE. This chain's CDR3 is CASSLRGLTSGSSFEQYF. In nucleotides, the CDR3 is TGTGCCAGCAGCTTACGAGGCCTGACTAGCGGGAGTTCTTTCGAGCAGTACTTC.

This clone appeared a single time. In the same sample, other DNA sequences code for this CDR3. The chain combines TRBV27 with TRBJ2-2; D is possibly TRBD2 (5 bases). The CDR3 consists of 13 residues. V shed 9 bases and J shed 0 bases, with 8 bases lying between them. CDR1 is MNHEY and CDR2 is SMNVEV in the germline V gene (reference sequence). As DNA, the CDR3 is TGTGCCAGTCGGACTGCGAACACCGGGGAGCTGTTTTTT. Protein product: CASRTANTGELFF.

This sequence joins TRBV9 and TRBJ2-7, with a tentative D call TRBD2 (5 bases). V gave up 4 bases and J gave up 0 bases, with 8 bases separating them. The CDR3 has 13 amino acids. Germline CDR1 and CDR2: SGDLS and YYNGEE. CDR3 DNA sequence: TGTGCCAGCAGCTTCAGCGGCTCCTACGAGCAGTACTTC. It specifies CASSFSGSYEQYF.

The chain carries TRBV5-6 and TRBJ2-1; 8 nucleotides line up with TRBD2. From germline, CDR1 is SGHDT and CDR2 YYEEEE. V lost 6 bases and J lost 7; bases outside the gene matches: 21. The CDR3 loop spans 18 amino acids. In nucleotides, the CDR3 is TGTGCCAGCATCCCCCGGAGAGGGGGTAGCGGGAAAAAAAATGAGCAGTTCTTC. It specifies CASIPRRGGSGKKNEQFF.

The gene calls are TRBV7-9 and TRBJ2-3; D unclear. Germline-derived CDR1 and CDR2 are SEHNR and FQNEAQ (reference sequence). Trimming removed 7 bases at V and 0 bases at J, with 14 bases between. CDR3 length equals 15 residues. CDR3: CASTPIRESTDTQYF. CDR3 coding DNA: TGTGCCAGCACCCCTATTAGGGAAAGCACAGATACGCAGTATTTT. The full variable domain, rest sourced from reference TRBV7-9 and TRBJ2-3, is DTGVSQNPRHKITKRGQNVTFRCDPISEHNRLYWYRQTLGQGPEFLTYFQNEAQLEKSRLLSDRFSAERPKGSFSTLEIQRTEQGDSAMYLCASTPIRESTDTQYFGPGTRLTVL.

This clone was seen a few times. The chain's CDR3 is CASTDRNTEAFF. CDR3 sequence (DNA): TGTGCCAGTACTGACAGGAACACTGAAGCTTTCTTT. The gene calls are TRBV19 and TRBJ1-1; a weak D match, TRBD1 (5 bases). Germline V gene lookup returns CDR1 LNHDA and CDR2 SQIVND (reference sequence). Trimming took 7 bases from V and 1 from J, leaving 7 bases between them. This CDR3 has 12 amino acids.

V gene TRBV11-2 combines with J gene TRBJ2-1; the D call may be TRBD1 or TRBD2 (5 bases each). Deletions cut 6 bases from V and 10 bases from J, with 19 bases between. Germline loops: CDR1 SGHAT, CDR2 FQNNGV. The CDR3 length is 14 residues. Here the CDR3 reads CASRRGAKHGEQFF. The CDR3 bases are TGTGCCAGCAGGCGAGGGGCTAAGCATGGAGAGCAGTTCTTC.

The chain employs TRBV11-2 and TRBJ1-2, with TRBD1 as a possible D gene (5 bases). The CDR3 loop spans 14 amino acids. Germline V CDR1 and CDR2: SGHAT, FQNNGV. The V end was cut by 1 base, the J end by 10 bases, with 16 bases between. Written as DNA, the CDR3 is TGTGCCAGCAGCTTAGTGTCCAGGGCACTTGACTACACCTTC. This gives the protein CASSLVSRALDYTF.

The chain joins TRBV28 to TRBJ2-3, with D uncertain. Trimming stripped 6 bases from V and 3 bases from J, with 13 bases between. Germline V gene sequence: CDR1 MDHEN, CDR2 SYDVKM. There are 14 residues in the CDR3. The CDR3 protein is CASRDPKKTDTQYF. The CDR3, as DNA: TGTGCCAGCAGAGACCCGAAGAAAACAGATACGCAGTATTTT. The full variable domain, completed using reference TRBV28 and TRBJ2-3, is DVKVTQSSRYLVKRTGEKVFLECVQDMDHENMFWYRQDPGLGLRLIYFSYDVKMKEKGDIPEGYSVSREKKERFSLILESASTNQTSMYLCASRDPKKTDTQYFGPGTRLTVL.

The J gene is TRBJ1-5, the V gene TRBV28; possibly TRBD1 for D (6 bases). Trimming shortened V by 3 bases and J by 3 bases, and 21 bases separated the two germline ends. There are 18 residues in the CDR3. The germline gives CDR1 MDHEN, CDR2 SYDVKM. The CDR3 region is CASSFGGEGRLSNQPQHF. The CDR3 DNA reads as TGTGCCAGCAGTTTTGGGGGCGAAGGACGTTTATCCAATCAGCCCCAGCATTTT.

The chain uses TRBV7-2 and TRBJ2-7; the match to TRBD2 covers 10 bases. Trimming took 5 bases from V and 2 from J; bases not matched to a gene: 12. Germline CDR1 reads SGHTA; CDR2 reads FQGNSA. The CDR3 spans 17 residues. This CDR3 is CASSPDPTSGLTYEQYF. The CDR3 nucleotides are TGTGCCAGCAGCCCCGACCCGACTAGCGGGCTTACCTACGAGCAGTACTTC. The full variable domain, its missing parts supplied by reference TRBV7-2 and TRBJ2-7, is GAGVSQSPSNKVTEKGKDVELRCDPISGHTALYWYRQSLGQGLEFLIYFQGNSAPDKSGLPSDRFSAERTGGSVSTLTIQRTQQEDSAVYLCASSPDPTSGLTYEQYFGPGTRLTVT.

The DNA for the CDR3 is TGTGCCAGTAGGATACTGGACAGGGAACTCTATGGCTACACCTTC. Encoded protein: CASRILDRELYGYTF. The rearrangement links TRBV19 to TRBJ1-2; TRBD1 matches at 8 bases. Trimming at V came to 6 bases and at J to 4 bases, leaving 10 bases not matched to a gene. This CDR3 has 15 amino acids. Germline CDR1 LNHDA, CDR2 SQIVND (reference sequence).